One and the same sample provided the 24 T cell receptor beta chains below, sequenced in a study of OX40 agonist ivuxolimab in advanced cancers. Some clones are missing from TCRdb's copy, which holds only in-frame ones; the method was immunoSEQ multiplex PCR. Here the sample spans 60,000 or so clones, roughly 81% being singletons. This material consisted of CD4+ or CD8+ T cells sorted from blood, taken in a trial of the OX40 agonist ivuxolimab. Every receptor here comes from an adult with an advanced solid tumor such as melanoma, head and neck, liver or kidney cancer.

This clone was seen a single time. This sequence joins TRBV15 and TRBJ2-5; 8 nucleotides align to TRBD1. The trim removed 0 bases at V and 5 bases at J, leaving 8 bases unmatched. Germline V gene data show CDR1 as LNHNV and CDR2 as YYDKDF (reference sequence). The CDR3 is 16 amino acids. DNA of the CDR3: TGTGCCACCAGCAGAGATGGCAGACAGGGGATCGAGACCCAGTACTTC. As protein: CATSRDGRQGIETQYF. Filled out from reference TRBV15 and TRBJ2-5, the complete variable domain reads DAMVIQNPRYQVTQFGKPVTLSCSQTLNHNVMYWYQQKSSQAPKLLFHYYDKDFNNEADTPDNFQSRRPNTSFCFLDIRSPGLGDTAMYLCATSRDGRQGIETQYFGPGTRLLVL.

The CDR3 is CASSLSIRGLSYEQYF. CDR3 nucleotides: TGTGCCAGCAGTTTATCGATCCGCGGCCTCTCCTACGAGCAGTACTTC. The genes are TRBV27 and TRBJ2-7; D is uncertain. The V end lost 0 bases, the J end lost 0 bases, and 12 bases lay between the germline ends. CDR3 length: 16 amino acids. Germline V gene lookup returns CDR1 MNHEY and CDR2 SMNVEV (reference sequence).

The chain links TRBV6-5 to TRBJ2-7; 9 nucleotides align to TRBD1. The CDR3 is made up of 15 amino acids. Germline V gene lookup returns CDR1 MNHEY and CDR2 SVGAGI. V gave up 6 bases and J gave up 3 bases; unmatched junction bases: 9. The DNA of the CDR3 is TGTGCCAGCAGAGCAAGAGGGGACAGGGACTACGAGCAGTACTTC. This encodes CASRARGDRDYEQYF.

The CDR3 DNA reads TGTGCACACAACACGGGGAGGCGATCACCCCTCCACTTT. This sequence encodes CAHNTGRRSPLHF. This sequence joins TRBV30 and TRBJ1-6; D uncertain. The CDR3 is 13 amino acids. The germline gives CDR1 GTSNPN, CDR2 SVGIG (reference sequence).

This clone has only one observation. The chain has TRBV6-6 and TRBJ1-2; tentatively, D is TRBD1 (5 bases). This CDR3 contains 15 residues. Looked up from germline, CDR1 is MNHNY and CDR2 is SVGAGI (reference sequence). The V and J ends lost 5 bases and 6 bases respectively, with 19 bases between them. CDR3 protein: CASSQSPGISDGYTF. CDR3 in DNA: TGTGCCAGCAGTCAGAGCCCAGGGATATCGGATGGCTACACCTTC.

The CDR3 loop is CASSMGEPGELFF. In nucleotides, the CDR3 is TGTGCCAGTAGTATGGGGGAACCCGGGGAGCTGTTTTTT. The chain combines TRBV19 with TRBJ2-2; D might be TRBD1 or TRBD2, each matching 5 bases. The CDR3 is 13 amino acids. The germline V gene encodes CDR1 LNHDA and CDR2 SQIVND (reference sequence). The V end was cut by 3 bases, the J end by 6 bases, with 8 bases between.

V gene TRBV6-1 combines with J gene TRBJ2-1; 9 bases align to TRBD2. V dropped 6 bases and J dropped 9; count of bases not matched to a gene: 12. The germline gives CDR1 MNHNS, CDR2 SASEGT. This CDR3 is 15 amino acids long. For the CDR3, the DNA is TGTGCCAGCAGCGCGGGTAGCGGGAGTAACGGTGAGCAGTTCTTC. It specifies CASSAGSGSNGEQFF.

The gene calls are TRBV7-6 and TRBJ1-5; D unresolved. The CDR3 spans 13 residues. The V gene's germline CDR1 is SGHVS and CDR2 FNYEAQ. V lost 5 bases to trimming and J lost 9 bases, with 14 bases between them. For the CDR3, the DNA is TGTGCCAGCAGCCTGTTTCCCGGTCGGCCCCAGCATTTT. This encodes CASSLFPGRPQHF.

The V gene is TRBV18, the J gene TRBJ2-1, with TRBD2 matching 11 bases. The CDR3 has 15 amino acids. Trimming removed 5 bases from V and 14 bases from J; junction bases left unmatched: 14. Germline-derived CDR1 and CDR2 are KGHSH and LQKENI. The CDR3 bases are TGTGCCAGCTCATCCGGACTAGCGGGCCCCTCCGACGAGTTCTTC. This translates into CASSSGLAGPSDEFF.

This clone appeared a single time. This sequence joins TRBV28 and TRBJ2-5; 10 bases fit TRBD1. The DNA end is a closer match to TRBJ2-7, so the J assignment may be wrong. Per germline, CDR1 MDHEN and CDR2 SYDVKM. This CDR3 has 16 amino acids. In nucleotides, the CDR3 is TGTGCCAGCAGTCTAAGAAGGGGACAGGGGTGGTACGAGCAGTACTTC. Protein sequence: CASSLRRGQGWYEQYF.

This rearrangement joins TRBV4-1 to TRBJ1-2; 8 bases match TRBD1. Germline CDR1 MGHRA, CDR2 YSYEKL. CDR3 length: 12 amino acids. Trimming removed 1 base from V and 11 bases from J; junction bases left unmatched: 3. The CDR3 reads CASSQVNRGYTF. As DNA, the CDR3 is TGCGCCAGCAGCCAAGTAAACAGGGGGTACACCTTC.

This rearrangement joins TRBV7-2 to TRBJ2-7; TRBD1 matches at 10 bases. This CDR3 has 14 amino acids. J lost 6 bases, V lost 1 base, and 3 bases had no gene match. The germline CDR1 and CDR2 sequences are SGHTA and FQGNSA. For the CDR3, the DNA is TGTGCCAGCAGCTTAGAGGGACAGGGGACCGAGCAGTACTTC. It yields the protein CASSLEGQGTEQYF.

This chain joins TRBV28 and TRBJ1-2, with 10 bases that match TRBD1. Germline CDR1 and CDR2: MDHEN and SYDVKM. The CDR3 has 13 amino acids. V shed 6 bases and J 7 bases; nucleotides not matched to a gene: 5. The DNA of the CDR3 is TGTGCCAGCAGCGACAGGGGGCGGTTTGGCTACACCTTC. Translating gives CASSDRGRFGYTF.

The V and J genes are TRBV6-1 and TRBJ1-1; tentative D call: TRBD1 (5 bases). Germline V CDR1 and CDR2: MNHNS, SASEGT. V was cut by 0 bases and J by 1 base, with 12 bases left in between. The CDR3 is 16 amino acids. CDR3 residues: CASSEAPGRKNTEAFF. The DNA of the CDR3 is TGTGCCAGCAGTGAAGCGCCAGGGCGAAAGAACACTGAAGCTTTCTTT.

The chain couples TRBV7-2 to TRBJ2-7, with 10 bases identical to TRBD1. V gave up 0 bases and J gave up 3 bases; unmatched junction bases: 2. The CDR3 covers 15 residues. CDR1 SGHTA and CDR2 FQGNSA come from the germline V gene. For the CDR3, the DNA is TGTGCCAGCAGCTTAGCTGGGACAGGGGACTACGAGCAGTACTTC. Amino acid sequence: CASSLAGTGDYEQYF.

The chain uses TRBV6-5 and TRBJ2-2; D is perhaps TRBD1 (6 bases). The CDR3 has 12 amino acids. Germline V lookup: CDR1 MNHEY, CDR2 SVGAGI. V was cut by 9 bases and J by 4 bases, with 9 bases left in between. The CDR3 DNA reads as TGTGCCAGAGGGGGTTGCACCGGGGAGCTGTTTTTT. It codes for CARGGCTGELFF.

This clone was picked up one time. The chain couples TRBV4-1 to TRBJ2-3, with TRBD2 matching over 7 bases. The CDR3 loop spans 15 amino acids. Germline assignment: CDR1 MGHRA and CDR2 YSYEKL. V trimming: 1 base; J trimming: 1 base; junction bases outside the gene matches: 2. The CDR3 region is CASSQVTSGTDTQYF. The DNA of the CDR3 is TGCGCCAGCAGCCAAGTTACTAGCGGCACAGATACGCAGTATTTT.

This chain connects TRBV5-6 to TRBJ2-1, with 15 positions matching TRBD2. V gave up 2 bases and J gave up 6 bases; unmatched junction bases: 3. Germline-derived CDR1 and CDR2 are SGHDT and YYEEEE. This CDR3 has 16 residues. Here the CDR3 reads CASSLPGLAGGNEQFF. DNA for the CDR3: TGTGCCAGCAGCTTACCGGGACTAGCGGGAGGCAATGAGCAGTTCTTC.

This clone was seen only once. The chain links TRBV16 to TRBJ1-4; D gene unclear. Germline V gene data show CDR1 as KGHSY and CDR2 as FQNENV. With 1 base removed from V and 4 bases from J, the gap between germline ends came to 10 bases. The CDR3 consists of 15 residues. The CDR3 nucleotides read TGTGCCAGCAGCCAATATGAACTGAGTAATGAAAAACTGTTTTTT. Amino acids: CASSQYELSNEKLFF.

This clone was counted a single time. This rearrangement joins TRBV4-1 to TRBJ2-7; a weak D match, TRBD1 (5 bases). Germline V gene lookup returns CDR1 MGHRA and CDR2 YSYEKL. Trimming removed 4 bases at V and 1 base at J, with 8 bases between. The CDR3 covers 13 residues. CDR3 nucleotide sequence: TGCGCCAGCAGCCCGACAGATTCCTACGAGCAGTACTTC. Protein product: CASSPTDSYEQYF.

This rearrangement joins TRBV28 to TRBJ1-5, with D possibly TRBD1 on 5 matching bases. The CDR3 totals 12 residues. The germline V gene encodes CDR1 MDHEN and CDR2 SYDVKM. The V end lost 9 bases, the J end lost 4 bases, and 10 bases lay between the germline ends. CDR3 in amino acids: CASTAGNQPQHF. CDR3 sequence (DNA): TGTGCCAGTACAGCAGGGAATCAGCCCCAGCATTTT.

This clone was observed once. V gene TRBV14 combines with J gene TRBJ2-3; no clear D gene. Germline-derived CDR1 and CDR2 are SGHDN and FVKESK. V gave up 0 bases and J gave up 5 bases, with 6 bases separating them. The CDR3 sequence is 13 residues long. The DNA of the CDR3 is TGTGCCAGCAGCCAAGATCTTGAAGATACGCAGTATTTT. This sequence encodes CASSQDLEDTQYF.

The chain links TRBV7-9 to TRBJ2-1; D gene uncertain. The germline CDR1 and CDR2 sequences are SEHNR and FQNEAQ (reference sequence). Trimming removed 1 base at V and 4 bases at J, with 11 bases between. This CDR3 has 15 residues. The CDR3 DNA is TGTGCCAGCAGCTTAGTTGATTGGCTATACAATGAGCAGTTCTTC. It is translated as CASSLVDWLYNEQFF.

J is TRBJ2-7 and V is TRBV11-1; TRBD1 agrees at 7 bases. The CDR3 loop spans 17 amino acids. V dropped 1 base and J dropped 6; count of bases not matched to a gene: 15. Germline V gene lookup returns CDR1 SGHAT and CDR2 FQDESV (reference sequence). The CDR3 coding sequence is TGTGCCAGCAGCTTAGTTTCCACAGGGGTTCAAGCCGGCGAGCAGTACTTC. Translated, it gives CASSLVSTGVQAGEQYF.